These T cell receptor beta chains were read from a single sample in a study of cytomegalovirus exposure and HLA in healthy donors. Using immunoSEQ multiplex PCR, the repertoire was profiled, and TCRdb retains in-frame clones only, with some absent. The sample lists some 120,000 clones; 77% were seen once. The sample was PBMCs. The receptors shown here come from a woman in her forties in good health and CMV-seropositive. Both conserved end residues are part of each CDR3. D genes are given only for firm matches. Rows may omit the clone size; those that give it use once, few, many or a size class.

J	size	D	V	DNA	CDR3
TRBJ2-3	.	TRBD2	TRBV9	TGTGCCAGCAGCGCGACTTCTAGCGGGAGGACAGATACGCAGTATTTT	CASSATSSGRTDTQYF
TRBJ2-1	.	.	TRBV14	TGTGCCAGCAGCCAAACCCGGGACTTCTACAATGAGCAGTTCTTC	CASSQTRDFYNEQFF
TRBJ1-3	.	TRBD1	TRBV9	TGTGCCAGCAGCGTAGCTGTAAGTTTCGGGGACAGGCCACAGACTGGAAACACCATATATTTT	CASSVAVSFGDRPQTGNTIYF
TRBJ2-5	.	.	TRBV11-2	TGTGCCAGCAGCTCAGCGGGCGTCCAAGAGACCCAGTACTTC	CASSSAGVQETQYF
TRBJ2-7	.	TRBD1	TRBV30	TGTGCCTGGAGCGGGGCAGGGGGTACCTACGAGCAGTACTTC	CAWSGAGGTYEQYF
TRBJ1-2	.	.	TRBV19	TGTGCCAGTAGTGACAGGTTTGTGTACTACACCTTC	CASSDRFVYYTF
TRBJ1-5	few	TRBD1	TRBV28	TGTGCCAGCAGTCCACGGACAGGGGGCGCGATACAGCCCCAGCATTTT	CASSPRTGGAIQPQHF
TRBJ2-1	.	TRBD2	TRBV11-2	TGTGCCAGCAGACCGGGGGGAAATGAGCAGTTCTTC	CASRPGGNEQFF
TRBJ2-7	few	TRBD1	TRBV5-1	TGCGCCAGCAGCATACAGGGGTCAGGCGAGCAGTACTTC	CASSIQGSGEQYF
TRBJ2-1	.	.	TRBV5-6	TGTGCCAGCGCCGAGGTGGGGCGCGGTATCAATGAGCAGTTCTTC	CASAEVGRGINEQFF
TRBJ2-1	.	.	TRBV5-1	TGCGCCAGCAGCATCGGGACAAGTTGGTATGAGCAGTTCTTC	CASSIGTSWYEQFF
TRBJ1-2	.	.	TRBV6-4	TGTGCCAGCAGGGGAACGGGGTCGAGTGGCTACACCTTC	CASRGTGSSGYTF
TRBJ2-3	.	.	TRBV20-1	TGCAGGGGCCCAGATACGCAGTATTTT	CRGPDTQYF
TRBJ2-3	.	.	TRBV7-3	TGTGCCAGCAGCTTAGACGGGAGTGGCGATACGCAGTATTTT	CASSLDGSGDTQYF
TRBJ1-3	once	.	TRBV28	TGTGCCAGCAGCGCCGGGGTCTCTGGAAACACCATATATTTT	CASSAGVSGNTIYF